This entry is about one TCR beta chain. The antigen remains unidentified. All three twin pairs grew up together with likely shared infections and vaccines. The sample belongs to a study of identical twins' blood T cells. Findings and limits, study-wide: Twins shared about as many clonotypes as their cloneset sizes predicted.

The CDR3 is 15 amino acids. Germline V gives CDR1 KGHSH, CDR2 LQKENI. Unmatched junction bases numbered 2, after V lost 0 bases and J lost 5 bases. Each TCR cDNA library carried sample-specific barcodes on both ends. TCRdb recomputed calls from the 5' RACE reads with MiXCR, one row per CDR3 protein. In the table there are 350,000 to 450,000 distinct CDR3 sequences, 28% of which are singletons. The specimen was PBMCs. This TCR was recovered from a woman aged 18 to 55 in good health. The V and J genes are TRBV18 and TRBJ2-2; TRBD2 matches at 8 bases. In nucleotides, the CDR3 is TGTGCCAGCTCACCACCCGCGGGGGGAACCGGGGAGCTGTTTTTT. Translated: CASSPPAGGTGELFF. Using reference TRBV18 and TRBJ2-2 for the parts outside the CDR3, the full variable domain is NAGVMQNPRHLVRRRGQEARLRCSPMKGHSHVYWYRQLPEEGLKFMVYLQKENIIDESGMPKERFSAEFPKEGPSILRIQQVVRGDSAAYFCASSPPAGGTGELFFGEGSRLTVL.